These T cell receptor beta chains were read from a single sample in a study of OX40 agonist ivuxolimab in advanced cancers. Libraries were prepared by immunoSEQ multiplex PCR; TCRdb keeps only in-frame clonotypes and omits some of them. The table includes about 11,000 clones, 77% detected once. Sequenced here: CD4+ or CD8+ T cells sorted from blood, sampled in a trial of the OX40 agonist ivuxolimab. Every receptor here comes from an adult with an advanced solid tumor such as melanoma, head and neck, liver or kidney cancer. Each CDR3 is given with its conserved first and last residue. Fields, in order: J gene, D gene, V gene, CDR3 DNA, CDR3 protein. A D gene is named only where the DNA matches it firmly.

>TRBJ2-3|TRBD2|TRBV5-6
TGTGCCAGCAGTTCTGGGACTAGCACCGATACGCAGTATTTT
CASSSGTSTDTQYF
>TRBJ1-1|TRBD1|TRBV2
TGTGCCAGCAGAGCGACAGGGCTCCACATGAACACTGAAGCTTTCTTT
CASRATGLHMNTEAFF
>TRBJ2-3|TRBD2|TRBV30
TGTGCCTGGAGGAGCGGGGTGGGGGCAGATACGCAGTATTTT
CAWRSGVGADTQYF
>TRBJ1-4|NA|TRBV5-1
TGCGCCAGCAGCCATTGTCCGACATCCCCATTTGAAAAACTGTTTTTT
CASSHCPTSPFEKLFF
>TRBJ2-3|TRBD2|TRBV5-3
TGTGCTAAACTCCCTCTAGCGGGGTATGAGGGATGCACAGATACGCAGTATTTT
CAKLPLAGYEGCTDTQYF
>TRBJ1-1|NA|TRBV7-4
TGTGCCAGCAGCTTAGGATGGGGACAACAAGCTTTCTTT
CASSLGWGQQAFF
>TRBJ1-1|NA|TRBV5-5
TGTGCCAGCAGCTTAACGGGGTTGAACACTGAAGCTTTCTTT
CASSLTGLNTEAFF
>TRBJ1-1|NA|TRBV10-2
TGCGCCAGCAGTGAAGCCGGGACATCTGAAGCTTTCTTT
CASSEAGTSEAFF
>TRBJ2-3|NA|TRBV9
TGTGCCAGCAGCCCCGGGGGCGGGGATACGCAGTATTTT
CASSPGGGDTQYF
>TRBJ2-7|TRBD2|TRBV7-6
TGTGCCAGCAGCTGGACTAGCGGGGGGGCTCAAGAGCAGTACTTC
CASSWTSGGAQEQYF
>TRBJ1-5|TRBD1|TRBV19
TGTGCCAGTAGTAGCCGACCGGGACAGGTGGCGGTACGCGGCAATCAGCCCCAGCATTTT
CASSSRPGQVAVRGNQPQHF
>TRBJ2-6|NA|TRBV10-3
TGTGCCATCAGTGAAGATGCAGGACGCTCTGGGGCCAACGTCCTGACTTTC
CAISEDAGRSGANVLTF
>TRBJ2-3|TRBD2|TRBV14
TGTGCCAGCAGATGGTTCATGCTAGCGGTTAGCACAGATACGCAGTATTTT
CASRWFMLAVSTDTQYF
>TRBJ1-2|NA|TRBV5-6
TGTGCCAGCAGCTTGTTTTCAGAGGCTTATGGCTACACCTTC
CASSLFSEAYGYTF
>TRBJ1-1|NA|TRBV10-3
TGTGCCATCAGTGAGTCTCCGGCAAACACTGAAGCTTTCTTT
CAISESPANTEAFF
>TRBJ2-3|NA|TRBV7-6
TGTGCCAGCAGCCCAGGGCACAGCATACCCACAGATACGCAGTATTTT
CASSPGHSIPTDTQYF
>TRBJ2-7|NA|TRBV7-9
TGTGCCACCGCAGGGGACCCGGGGGTAGCTAGCTCCTACGAGCAGTACTTC
CATAGDPGVASSYEQYF